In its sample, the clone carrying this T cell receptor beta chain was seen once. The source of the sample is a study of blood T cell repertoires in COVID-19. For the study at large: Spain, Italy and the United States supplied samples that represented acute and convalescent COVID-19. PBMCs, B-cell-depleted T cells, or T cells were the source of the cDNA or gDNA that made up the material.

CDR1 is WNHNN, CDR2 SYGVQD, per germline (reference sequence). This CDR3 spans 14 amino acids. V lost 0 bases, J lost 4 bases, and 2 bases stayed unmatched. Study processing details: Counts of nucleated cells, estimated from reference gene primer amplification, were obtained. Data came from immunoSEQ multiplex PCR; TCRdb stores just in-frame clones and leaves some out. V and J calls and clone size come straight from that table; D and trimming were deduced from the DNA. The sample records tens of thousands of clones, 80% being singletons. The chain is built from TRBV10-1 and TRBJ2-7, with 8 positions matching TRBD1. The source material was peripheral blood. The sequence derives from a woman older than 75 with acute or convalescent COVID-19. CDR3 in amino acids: CASSESTGEYEQYF. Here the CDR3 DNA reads TGCGCCAGCAGTGAGTCGACAGGGGAGTACGAGCAGTACTTC.